Listed here is a single TCR beta chain. The V end lost 1 base, the J end lost 5 bases, and 15 bases lay between the germline ends. Germline CDR1 reads SEHNR; CDR2 reads FQNEAQ (reference sequence). The CDR3 length is 15 residues. As handled by the study authors: Scientists estimated how many nucleated cells there were by amplifying reference gene primers. Measured with immunoSEQ multiplex PCR; TCRdb has only the in-frame clones, and not every one. That table gives V, J and clone size, and the DNA gave D and trimming. In the table there are fewer than 450,000 clones, around 89% of which are singletons. The entry originates in a study of blood T cell repertoires in COVID-19. Study at large: Sites across the United States, Italy and Spain contributed samples from acute and convalescent COVID-19. The cDNA or gDNA used as material had been derived from T cells, B-cell-depleted T cells, or PBMCs.

This TCR came from a woman aged 50 to 60 with COVID-19, enrolled during active disease. The sample taken for sequencing was peripheral blood. The rearrangement links TRBV7-9 to TRBJ2-7; D ambiguous. CDR3 protein: CASSLGRLPRNEQYF. The CDR3 DNA follows: TGTGCCAGCAGCTTAGGACGGCTCCCCAGGAACGAGCAGTACTTC.